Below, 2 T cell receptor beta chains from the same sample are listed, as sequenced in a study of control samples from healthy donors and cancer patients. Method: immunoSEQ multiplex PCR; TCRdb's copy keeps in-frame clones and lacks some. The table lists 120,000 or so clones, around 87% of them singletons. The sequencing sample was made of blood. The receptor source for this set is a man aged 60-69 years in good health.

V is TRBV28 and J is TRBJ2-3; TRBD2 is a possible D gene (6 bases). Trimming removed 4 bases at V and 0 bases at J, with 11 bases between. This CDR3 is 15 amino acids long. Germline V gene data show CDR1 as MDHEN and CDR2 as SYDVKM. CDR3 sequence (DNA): TGTGCCAGCAGTTCTCACGGGGGAAGCACAGATACGCAGTATTTT. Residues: CASSSHGGSTDTQYF.

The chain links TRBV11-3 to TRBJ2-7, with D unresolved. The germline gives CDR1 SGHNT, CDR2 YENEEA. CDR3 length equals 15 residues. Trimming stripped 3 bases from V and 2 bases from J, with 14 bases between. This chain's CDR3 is CASSFFFSRAYEQYF. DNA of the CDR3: TGTGCCAGCAGCTTTTTTTTCTCCAGAGCCTACGAGCAGTACTTC.